This TCR beta chain was profiled in a study of response to subunit inactivated influenza vaccine (dated by TCRdb to between 2017 and 2018). For context, the study as a whole: The study used deep quantitative T cell receptor repertoire profiling to track responses to a trivalent subunit inactivated influenza vaccine. Overall study results and their limits: The authors suggested that each seasonal influenza vaccination may recruit only a limited number of new T cells.

The protocol used for the library was RT-PCR. The run used an Illumina HiSeq 2500. Starting from the raw public reads, TCRdb applied fastp trimming at Q25, assembled clones with MiXCR and retained in-frame beta chains. Records with the same CDR3 protein are collapsed into one entry carrying the most frequent genes and DNA. Present in this sample are 800,000 to 1,000,000 distinct CDR3 sequences, around 21% of which were seen just once. Approximately 10% of the sample goes to the ten largest clones. In this sample, this clonotype turned up a few times. The antigen it binds to is not known. No base-level quality is on record; no much larger clone is a single base apart. CDR1 is given as SGHVS and CDR2 as FQNEAQ, both from the germline V gene. From the cysteine up to the phenylalanine, the CDR3 has a length of 14 residues. Left in the record is the CDR3 DNA by itself, 42 bases read in frame from the first base. V lost 5 bases and J lost 9 bases; the stretch between them is 17 bases long.

The chain joins TRBV7-8 to TRBJ2-1; no confident D gene assignment can be made. The sequence derives from a man in his fifties or sixties who received an inactivated influenza vaccine. Donor details come from another sample of the same person, matched by shared clones. The sample consisted of PBMCs from blood, taken around 5 days after vaccination. In nucleotide form, the sequence is TGTGCCAGCAGCCCGGCTTCAAATGGGGTTGAGCAGTTCTTC. Its coded protein is CASSPASNGVEQFF.